These 27 T cell receptor beta chains share one sample of origin, sequenced in a study of cytomegalovirus exposure and HLA in healthy donors. Profiling relied on immunoSEQ multiplex PCR, and the TCRdb table lists in-frame clones only, not all of them. The data contain approximately 200,000 clones, under 95% of them seen just once; the ten biggest clones take up more than 0.85%. Sequencing was done on a sample of PBMCs. The receptors were gathered from a young woman in good health and CMV-seronegative.

The V call is TRBV29-1, the J call TRBJ1-1; no clear D gene. V lost 4 bases to trimming and J lost 1 base, with 4 bases between them. Germline V CDR1 and CDR2: SQVTM, ANQGSEA. The CDR3 runs 11 residues. Here the CDR3 DNA reads TGCAGCGTTGCGCGGAACACTGAAGCTTTCTTT. Its translation is CSVARNTEAFF.

The rearrangement joins TRBV30 to TRBJ1-2; 9 bases fit TRBD1. Trimming removed 4 bases from V and 6 bases from J; junction bases left unmatched: 12. CDR3 size: 15 residues. In germline, CDR1 is GTSNPN, CDR2 SVGIG (reference sequence). The CDR3 DNA is TGTGCCTGGACCGACACAGGGGGCGCGGAGGATGGCTACACCTTC. Its translation: CAWTDTGGAEDGYTF.

V and J are TRBV19 and TRBJ1-1; D unresolved. The V end was cut by 3 bases, the J end by 4 bases, with 15 bases between. The germline CDR1 and CDR2 sequences are LNHDA and SQIVND (reference sequence). The CDR3 runs to 15 residues. CDR3 DNA sequence: TGTGCCAGTAGTATCCGACCCCTGCCGGGCACTGAAGCTTTCTTT. This translates into CASSIRPLPGTEAFF.

The chain carries TRBV19 and TRBJ1-2; tentative D call: TRBD1 (6 bases). The V gene lost 1 base and the J gene lost 4 bases, with 13 bases spanning the gap. The CDR3 is 15 residues long. Germline loops: CDR1 LNHDA, CDR2 SQIVND (reference sequence). The CDR3 DNA sequence: TGTGCCAGTAGTATAGGGGCAGGGGATGCCTATGGCTACACCTTC. Translation: CASSIGAGDAYGYTF.

The gene calls are TRBV5-1 and TRBJ2-4; 7 bases are a match to TRBD2. Trimming cost V 4 bases and J 3 bases; bases outside gene matches: 22. Per germline, CDR1 SGHRS and CDR2 YFSETQ. The CDR3 extends over 20 amino acids. The CDR3 bases are TGCGCCAGCAGCCCCCCACCTCGACTAGCAGGCCCCTTAGGCAAAAACATTCAGTACTTC. This codes for CASSPPPRLAGPLGKNIQYF.

The chain is built from TRBV30 and TRBJ2-3; 8 bases align to TRBD2. CDR3 length equals 13 residues. CDR1 and CDR2 from the germline V gene are GTSNPN and SVGIG (reference sequence). V trimming: 6 bases; J trimming: 3 bases; junction bases outside the gene matches: 5. CDR3 in amino acids: CACLAGNTDTQYF. As DNA, the CDR3 is TGTGCCTGTTTAGCGGGAAATACAGATACGCAGTATTTT.

The chain joins TRBV12-5 to TRBJ1-5; 12 bases match TRBD1. The CDR3 is 16 residues long. In germline, CDR1 is LGHNT, CDR2 FRNRAP. V was clipped by 6 bases and J by 9 bases; unmatched bases: 12. The DNA of the CDR3 is TGTGCTAGTGGCCCCCGGGACAGGGGGCGAGCTTGGCCCCAGCATTTT. Residues: CASGPRDRGRAWPQHF.

This chain connects TRBV2 to TRBJ2-7; weak D call: TRBD1 (5 bases). This CDR3 has 14 amino acids. Germline loops: CDR1 SNHLY, CDR2 FYNNEI. Trimming stripped 6 bases from V and 3 bases from J, with 15 bases between. The CDR3 region has the DNA TGTGCCAGCAGACCAGACCTGGGGCTCTACGAGCAGTACTTC. Residues: CASRPDLGLYEQYF. Together with reference TRBV2 and TRBJ2-7, the CDR3 gives the full variable domain: EPEVTQTPSHQVTQMGQEVILRCVPISNHLYFYWYRQILGQKVEFLVSFYNNEISEKSEIFDDQFSVERPDGSNFTLKIRSTKLEDSAMYFCASRPDLGLYEQYFGPGTRLTVT.

The chain combines TRBV7-2 with TRBJ2-7, with 7 positions matching TRBD1. Unmatched junction bases numbered 9, after V lost 6 bases and J lost 4 bases. Germline CDR1 SGHTA, CDR2 FQGNSA. This CDR3 contains 14 residues. The CDR3 region is CASRPGTEIYEQYF. CDR3 coding DNA: TGTGCCAGCAGACCCGGGACAGAAATTTACGAGCAGTACTTC.

V and J are TRBV6-1 and TRBJ2-5; the match to TRBD2 covers 7 bases. Germline assignment: CDR1 MNHNS and CDR2 SASEGT. Unmatched junction bases numbered 8, after V lost 2 bases and J lost 5 bases. The CDR3 is made up of 15 amino acids. As DNA, the CDR3 is TGTGCCAGCAGTGAACCGGCGGGAGCATCGGAGACCCAGTACTTC. This encodes CASSEPAGASETQYF.

The V gene is TRBV6-4, the J gene TRBJ1-1; 9 nucleotides align to TRBD1. The germline gives CDR1 MRHNA, CDR2 SNTAGT. The V segment lost 6 bases and the J segment 7 bases; nucleotides outside the gene matches: 6. This CDR3 is 13 amino acids long. The CDR3 bases are TGTGCCAGCAGGCGGGGACAGGGATTTGAAGCTTTCTTT. It is translated as CASRRGQGFEAFF.

The table lists this clone with a count of one. Within the sample, other DNA sequences also encode this same CDR3. This sequence joins TRBV11-2 and TRBJ2-1; D ambiguous. This CDR3 contains 11 residues. V was clipped by 5 bases and J by 3 bases, with 2 bases between them. From germline, CDR1 is SGHAT and CDR2 FQNNGV. The DNA of the CDR3 is TGTGCCAGCAGCCACTACAATGAGCAGTTCTTC. Translation: CASSHYNEQFF.

This chain connects TRBV28 to TRBJ1-2; tentative D call: TRBD1 (6 bases). V was pared by 6 bases and J by 6 bases, with 23 bases between. This CDR3 is built from 16 residues. CDR1 MDHEN and CDR2 SYDVKM come from the germline V gene. The chain's CDR3 is CASRRPSWGQGDGYTF. CDR3 sequence (DNA): TGTGCCAGCAGGCGACCGAGTTGGGGGCAAGGGGATGGCTACACCTTC.

V is TRBV5-1 and J is TRBJ2-7; 7 positions agree with TRBD2. Looked up from germline, CDR1 is SGHRS and CDR2 is YFSETQ. J lost 2 bases, V lost 0 bases, and 8 bases had no gene match. The CDR3 consists of 16 residues. This chain's CDR3 is CASSLDGGGTTYEQYF. As DNA, the CDR3 is TGCGCCAGCAGCTTGGACGGGGGAGGGACGACCTACGAGCAGTACTTC. Based on the CDR3 plus reference TRBV5-1 and TRBJ2-7, the full variable domain is KAGVTQTPRYLIKTRGQQVTLSCSPISGHRSVSWYQQTPGQGLQFLFEYFSETQRNKGNFPGRFSGRQFSNSRSEMNVSTLELGDSALYLCASSLDGGGTTYEQYFGPGTRLTVT.

This clone was detected only a few times. This chain connects TRBV19 to TRBJ2-5; 7 positions match TRBD1. CDR1 and CDR2 from the germline V gene are LNHDA and SQIVND (reference sequence). The junction had 10 bases not matched to a gene; V was cut back by 4 bases and J by 5 bases. The CDR3 has 15 amino acids. The CDR3 DNA reads as TGTGCCAGTAGTACCTTACGACAGGGTGGCGAGACCCAGTACTTC. Translated, it gives CASSTLRQGGETQYF.

The rearrangement links TRBV9 to TRBJ2-3, with D possibly being TRBD1 (5 bases). Trimming pared 3 bases from V and 1 base from J, leaving 6 bases between. The germline V gene encodes CDR1 SGDLS and CDR2 YYNGEE. This CDR3 region has 13 residues. The CDR3 nucleotides are TGTGCCAGCAGCGAACAGGGCACAGATACGCAGTATTTT. This encodes CASSEQGTDTQYF. The entire variable domain, with the rest obtained from reference TRBV9 and TRBJ2-3, is as follows: DSGVTQTPKHLITATGQRVTLRCSPRSGDLSVYWYQQSLDQGLQFLIQYYNGEERAKGNILERFSAQQFPDLHSELNLSSLELGDSALYFCASSEQGTDTQYFGPGTRLTVL.

The chain employs TRBV11-2 and TRBJ2-7; maybe TRBD2 (6 bases). The CDR3 contains 15 residues. The V end lost 4 bases, the J end lost 4 bases, and 17 bases lay between the germline ends. The germline V gene has CDR1 SGHAT and CDR2 FQNNGV. The CDR3 sequence is CASSSLTGLLYEQYF. The CDR3 DNA sequence: TGTGCCAGCAGCTCACTCACGGGACTCCTATACGAGCAGTACTTC.

J is TRBJ2-7 and V is TRBV7-9, with D perhaps TRBD1 (5 bases). From germline, CDR1 is SEHNR and CDR2 FQNEAQ (reference sequence). V gave up 5 bases and J gave up 4 bases, with 15 bases separating them. This CDR3 has 14 residues. The CDR3 loop reads CASSLDNWDYEQYF. The CDR3 coding sequence is TGTGCCAGCAGCCTGGACAACTGGGATTACGAGCAGTACTTC.

The genes are TRBV30 and TRBJ2-7; D gene ambiguous. Germline V gives CDR1 GTSNPN, CDR2 SVGIG (reference sequence). CDR3 length: 13 residues. V was pared by 2 bases and J by 4 bases, with 12 bases between. The CDR3: CAWSLNAAYEQYF. The CDR3 DNA reads as TGTGCCTGGAGTCTCAACGCGGCTTACGAGCAGTACTTC.

V and J are TRBV29-1 and TRBJ1-3; D not resolved. V was cut by 7 bases and J by 2 bases, with 6 bases left in between. From germline, CDR1 is SQVTM and CDR2 ANQGSEA. This CDR3 comprises 11 residues. CDR3 loop: CSGNTGNTIYF. The CDR3 region has the DNA TGCAGCGGTAACACTGGAAACACCATATATTTT.

Of note for this clone: A read error may account for a junction end that differs from germline. This sequence joins TRBV7-7 and TRBJ2-2, with 13 bases lining up with TRBD2. The CDR3 totals 16 residues. Looked up from germline, CDR1 is SSHAT and CDR2 is FNYEAQ (reference sequence). CDR3 loop: CASNSGLAGDTGELFF. The DNA of the CDR3 is TGTGCTAGCAACTCCGGACTAGCGGGAGACACCGGGGAGCTGTTTTTT.

The chain links TRBV29-1 to TRBJ2-5; perhaps TRBD1 as D (6 bases). Between the trimmed V and J ends, which lost 6 bases and 1 base, there was a span of 12 bases. CDR1 is SQVTM, CDR2 ANQGSEA, per germline. There are 13 residues in the CDR3. This CDR3 reads CSVGWTVQETQYF. In nucleotides, the CDR3 is TGCAGCGTAGGATGGACAGTCCAAGAGACCCAGTACTTC.

The chain combines TRBV7-9 with TRBJ2-2; the match to TRBD2 covers 7 bases. The CDR3 covers 16 residues. Unmatched junction bases numbered 5, after V lost 1 base and J lost 3 bases. Germline V gene lookup returns CDR1 SEHNR and CDR2 FQNEAQ (reference sequence). DNA of the CDR3: TGTGCCAGCAGCTTAGGTTTACGGGAGGACACCGGGGAGCTGTTTTTT. Its protein is CASSLGLREDTGELFF.

The chain couples TRBV30 to TRBJ2-1; the match to TRBD1 covers 10 bases. CDR3 size: 17 residues. CDR1 GTSNPN and CDR2 SVGIG come from the germline V gene (reference sequence). Unmatched junction bases numbered 16, after V lost 3 bases and J lost 8 bases. The CDR3 DNA sequence: TGTGCCTGGAGCCAAACCGCCGGGACAGGGGTTGGTTATGAGCAGTTCTTC. It translates to CAWSQTAGTGVGYEQFF.

This clone appeared a few times. V is TRBV10-1 and J is TRBJ2-7; D is ambiguous. This CDR3 contains 13 residues. Germline V gene lookup returns CDR1 WNHNN and CDR2 SYGVQD (reference sequence). V lost 2 bases to trimming and J lost 5 bases, with 10 bases between them. This CDR3 is CASSESPYHEQYF. The CDR3 DNA reads as TGCGCCAGCAGTGAGAGCCCTTACCACGAGCAGTACTTC.

The chain recombines TRBV4-1 with TRBJ2-7; TRBD2 matches at 11 bases. Germline V gene data show CDR1 as MGHRA and CDR2 as YSYEKL. CDR3 size: 16 residues. V shed 3 bases and J 2 bases; nucleotides not matched to a gene: 6. For the CDR3, the DNA is TGCGCCAGCAGCCAGGAGGGACTAGCGGACCCCTACGAGCAGTACTTC. Its translation is CASSQEGLADPYEQYF.

The chain recombines TRBV2 with TRBJ2-2; TRBD2 agrees at 8 bases. The CDR3 is made up of 15 amino acids. From germline, CDR1 is SNHLY and CDR2 FYNNEI. Trimming at V came to 8 bases and at J to 1 base, leaving 6 bases not matched to a gene. Written as DNA, the CDR3 is TGTGCCAGCCGTATTAGCGGGAAGAACACCGGGGAGCTGTTTTTT. Translation gives CASRISGKNTGELFF.